This TCR beta chain was identified during a study of regulatory T cells in long-lasting Graves disease (dated by TCRdb to the early 2020s). In the study overall: To count as having persistent Graves' disease, a patient had to have received antithyroid drug treatment for over 5 years with TSH receptor autoantibodies remaining persistently positive. This study used TCR sequencing and RNA sequencing of peripheral blood to compare persistent Graves' disease patients against newly diagnosed Graves' disease patients. The study was conducted in China and was registered as a clinical trial. A total of around 35 samples underwent TCR sequencing: around 13 from persistent and roughly 20 from newly diagnosed Graves' disease patients. On average, persistent Graves' disease patients in the clinical cohort had been on antithyroid drugs for about 9.3 years. Points the paper makes about the study in general: Persistent disease showed preferential use of TRBV28, TRBJ1-2 and TRBJ2-5, whereas newly diagnosed disease favored TRBV20-1 and TRBJ2-1. Lower TCR Shannon entropy and fewer highly expanded clones were observed in persistent Graves' disease patients than in newly diagnosed patients, which suggested clonal expansion. Only peripheral blood was studied, because thyroid tissue, the primary lesion, was inaccessible. Only the TCR beta chain was sequenced and analyzed. The authors acknowledged the small sample size as a limitation that may reduce accuracy. Patients with persistent disease shared more public clonotypes (approximately 2,500) than newly diagnosed patients did (roughly 970).

This specimen's time point label, interpreted: persistent/refractory GD, antithyroid drugs over 5 years with positive TRAb. For both TCR sequencing and RNA sequencing, RNA was extracted from PBMCs using TRIzol. The diagnosis of Graves' disease followed American Thyroid Association guidelines. The patients came from an endocrinology department in Xi'an, China. Each patient gave 7 to 9.5 milliliters of peripheral blood, collected in an EDTA anticoagulant tube. Ficoll Paque Plus density gradient separation was used to isolate PBMCs, and no further T cell sorting was done. An Agilent 2100 Bioanalyzer and agarose gel were used to check RNA quality, and a NanoDrop 2000 was used to measure RNA concentration. Receptor amplification or capture employed multiplex PCR. TCRdb shows the sequencer as Illumina HiSeq 4000. TCR beta libraries were built with iRepertoire HTBI primers and Arm-PCR amplification of CDR3 regions. Gel purification was performed on PCR products prior to sequencing. Regarding the original processing steps: A total of some 65 TRBV and 14 TRBJ segments were identified across samples and were used for gene usage analysis of CDR3 amino acid clonotypes. Filtered high-quality paired reads were merged into contigs using COPE and FqMerger. BLAST was used to align contigs to IMGT TRBV, TRBD and TRBJ reference genes, and CDR3 was defined according to IMGT. Highly expanded clones were defined as clonotypes with a frequency above 0.1%. Shannon entropy was used to measure repertoire diversity, and the Gini coefficient was used to measure V-J evenness. A clonotype found in more than one individual was treated as public. Starting from the raw public reads, TCRdb applied fastp trimming at Q25, assembled clones with MiXCR and retained in-frame beta chains. Every distinct CDR3 protein forms one entry, paired with its most common genes and DNA. The V and J calls follow TCRdb's processing rather than the paper's. The sample table contains 300,000 to 500,000 distinct CDR3 sequences; only one count was recorded for about a fifth of them. Together, the top ten hold less than 25% of the sample.

This clonotype was observed at least ten times. Its antigen is currently not known. No much larger clone is present one base from it, and per-base qualities are unavailable. V is pared back by 7 bases and J by 3 bases, with 9 bases lying between the germline termini. The CDR3 goes from the cysteine to the phenylalanine over 13 residues. Only the CDR3 DNA stays, 39 bases, in frame from base 1. The germline V gene sets CDR1 to SNHLY and CDR2 to FYNNEI. This clonotype was sampled from a female donor with Graves disease. The sequencing used peripheral blood mononuclear cells (PBMCs), collected when the disease was refractory, from a patient treated with antithyroid drugs. The V and J genes are TRBV2 and TRBJ2-2; TRBD2 is a possible D gene, resting on 5 matching bases. For the CDR3, the sequence is CASNEGDTGELFF. The DNA is TGTGCCAGCAACGAGGGCGACACCGGGGAGCTGTTTTTT.